Included here is one T cell receptor (beta chain) sequence, with context. TCRdb's table, derived via immunoSEQ multiplex PCR, lists solely in-frame clones and lacks some. Of roughly 100,000 clones listed, around four fifths are singletons. This sample is part of a study of PD-L1 blockade in urothelial cancer. The time point is: peripheral blood 6 weeks after treatment start. Germline CDR1 and CDR2: SGHTA and FQGNSA. The CDR3 covers 14 residues. The J segment lost 7 bases and the V segment lost 2 bases, leaving 3 bases of the junction unmatched. The chain uses TRBV7-2 and TRBJ1-5; the match to TRBD1 covers 9 bases. The TCR was taken from a man aged 70-80 years with urothelial cancer. This sample comprised PBMCs, obtained around atezolizumab (anti-PD-L1) treatment. CDR3: CASSLRTGEQPQHF. CDR3 nucleotide sequence: TGTGCCAGCAGCTTAAGGACAGGGGAGCAGCCCCAGCATTTT. The variable domain in full, with the rest retrieved from reference TRBV7-2 and TRBJ1-5, is GAGVSQSPSNKVTEKGKDVELRCDPISGHTALYWYRQSLGQGLEFLIYFQGNSAPDKSGLPSDRFSAERTGGSVSTLTIQRTQQEDSAVYLCASSLRTGEQPQHFGDGTRLSIL.